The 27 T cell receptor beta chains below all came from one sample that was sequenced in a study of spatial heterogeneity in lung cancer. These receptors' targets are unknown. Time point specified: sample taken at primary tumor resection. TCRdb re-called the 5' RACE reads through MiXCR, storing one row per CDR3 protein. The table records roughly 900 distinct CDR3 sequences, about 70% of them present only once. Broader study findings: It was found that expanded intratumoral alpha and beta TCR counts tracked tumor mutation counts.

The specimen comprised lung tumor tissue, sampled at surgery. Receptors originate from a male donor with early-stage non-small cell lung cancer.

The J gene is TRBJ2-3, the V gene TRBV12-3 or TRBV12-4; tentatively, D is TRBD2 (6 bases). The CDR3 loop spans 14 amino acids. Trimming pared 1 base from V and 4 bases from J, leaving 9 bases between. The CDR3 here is CASSLGGIADTQYF. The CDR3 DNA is TGTGCCAGCAGTTTAGGCGGGATCGCAGATACGCAGTATTTT.

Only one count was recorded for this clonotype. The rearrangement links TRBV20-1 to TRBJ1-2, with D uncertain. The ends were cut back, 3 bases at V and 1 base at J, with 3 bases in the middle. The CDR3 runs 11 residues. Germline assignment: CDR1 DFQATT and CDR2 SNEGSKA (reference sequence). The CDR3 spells CSASNNYGYTF. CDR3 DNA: TGCAGTGCTAGCAATAACTATGGCTACACCTTC.

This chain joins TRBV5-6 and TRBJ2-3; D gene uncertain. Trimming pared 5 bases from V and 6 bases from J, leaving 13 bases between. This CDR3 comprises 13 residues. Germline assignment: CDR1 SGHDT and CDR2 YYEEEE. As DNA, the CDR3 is TGTGCCAGCAGTTTGCCGTCCCACGATACGCAGTATTTT. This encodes CASSLPSHDTQYF.

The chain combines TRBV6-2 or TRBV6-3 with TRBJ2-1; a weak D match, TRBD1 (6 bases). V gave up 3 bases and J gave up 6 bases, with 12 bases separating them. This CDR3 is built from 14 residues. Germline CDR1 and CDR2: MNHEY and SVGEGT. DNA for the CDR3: TGTGCCAGCAGTTATTTGACAGGAGGCAATGAGCAGTTCTTC. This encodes CASSYLTGGNEQFF.

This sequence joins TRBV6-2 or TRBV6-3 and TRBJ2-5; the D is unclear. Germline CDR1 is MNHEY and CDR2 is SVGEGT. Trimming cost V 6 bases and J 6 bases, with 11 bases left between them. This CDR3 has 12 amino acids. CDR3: CASSGDEQTQYF. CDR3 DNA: TGTGCCAGCAGCGGAGATGAGCAGACCCAGTACTTC.

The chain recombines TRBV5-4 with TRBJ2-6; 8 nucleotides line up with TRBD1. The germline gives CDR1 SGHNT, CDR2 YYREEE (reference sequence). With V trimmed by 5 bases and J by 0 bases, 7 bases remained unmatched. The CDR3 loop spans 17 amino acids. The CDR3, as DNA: TGTGCCAGCAGGTCGGGACAGGTTCGCTCTGGGGCCAACGTCCTGACTTTC. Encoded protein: CASRSGQVRSGANVLTF. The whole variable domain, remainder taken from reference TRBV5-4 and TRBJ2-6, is ETGVTQSPTHLIKTRGQQVTLRCSSQSGHNTVSWYQQALGQGPQFIFQYYREEENGRGNFPPRFSGLQFPNYSSELNVNALELDDSALYLCASRSGQVRSGANVLTFGAGSRLTVL.

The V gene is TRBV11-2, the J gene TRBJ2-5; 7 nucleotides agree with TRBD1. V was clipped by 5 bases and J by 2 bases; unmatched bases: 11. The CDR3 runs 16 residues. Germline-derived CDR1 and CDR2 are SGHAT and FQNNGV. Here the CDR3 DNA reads TGTGCCAGCAGCCCAGGGGGACGTAACTCTCAAGAGACCCAGTACTTC. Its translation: CASSPGGRNSQETQYF.

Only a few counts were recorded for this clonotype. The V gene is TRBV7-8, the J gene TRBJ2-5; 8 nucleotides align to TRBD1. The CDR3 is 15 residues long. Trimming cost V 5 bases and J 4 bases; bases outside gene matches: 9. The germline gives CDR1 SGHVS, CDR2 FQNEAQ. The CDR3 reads CASSPAGQGLETQYF. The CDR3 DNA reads TGTGCCAGCAGCCCCGCCGGACAGGGACTAGAGACCCAGTACTTC.

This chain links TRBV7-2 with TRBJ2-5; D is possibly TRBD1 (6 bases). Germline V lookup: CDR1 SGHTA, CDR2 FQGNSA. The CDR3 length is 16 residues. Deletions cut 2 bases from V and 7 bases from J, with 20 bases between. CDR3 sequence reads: CASSLFVLGARGTQYF. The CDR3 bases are TGTGCCAGCAGCTTATTCGTCTTGGGGGCGCGTGGGACCCAGTACTTC.

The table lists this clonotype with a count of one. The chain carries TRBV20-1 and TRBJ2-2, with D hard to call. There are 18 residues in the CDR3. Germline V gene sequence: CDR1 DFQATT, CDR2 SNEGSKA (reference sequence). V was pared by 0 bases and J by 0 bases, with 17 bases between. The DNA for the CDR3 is TGCAGTGCTAGAGAGAGTTACACAACCAAGGCGAACACCGGGGAGCTGTTTTTT. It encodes CSARESYTTKANTGELFF.

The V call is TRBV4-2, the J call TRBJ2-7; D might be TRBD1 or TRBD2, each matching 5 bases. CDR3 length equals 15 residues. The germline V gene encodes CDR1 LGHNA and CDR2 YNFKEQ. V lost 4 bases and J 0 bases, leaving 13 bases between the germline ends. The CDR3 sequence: CASSRQGAPSYEQYF. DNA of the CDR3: TGTGCCAGCAGCCGCCAGGGAGCCCCCTCCTACGAGCAGTACTTC.

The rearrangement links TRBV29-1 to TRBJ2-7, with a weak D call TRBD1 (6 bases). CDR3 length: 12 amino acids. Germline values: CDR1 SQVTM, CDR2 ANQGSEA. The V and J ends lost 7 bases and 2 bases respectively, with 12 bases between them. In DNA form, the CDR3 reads TGCAGCGCCGGACAGTACCCCTACGAGCAGTACTTC. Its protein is CSAGQYPYEQYF.

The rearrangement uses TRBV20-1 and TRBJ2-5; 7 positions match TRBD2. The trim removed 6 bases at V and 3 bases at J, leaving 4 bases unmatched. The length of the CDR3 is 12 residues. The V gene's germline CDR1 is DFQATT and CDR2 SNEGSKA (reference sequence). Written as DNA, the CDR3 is TGCAGTGCCCTAGGACTAGAAGAGACCCAGTACTTC. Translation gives CSALGLEETQYF.

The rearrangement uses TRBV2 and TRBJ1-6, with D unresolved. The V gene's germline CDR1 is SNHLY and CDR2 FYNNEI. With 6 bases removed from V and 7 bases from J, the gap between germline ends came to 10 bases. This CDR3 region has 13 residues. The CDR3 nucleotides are TGTGCCAGCAGGCGGGATTTAAATTCACCCCTCCACTTT. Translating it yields CASRRDLNSPLHF.

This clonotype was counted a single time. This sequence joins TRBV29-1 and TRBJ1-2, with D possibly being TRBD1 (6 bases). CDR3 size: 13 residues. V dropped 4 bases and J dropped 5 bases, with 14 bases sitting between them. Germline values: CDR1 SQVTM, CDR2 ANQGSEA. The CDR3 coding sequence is TGCAGCGTTGGTACAGGGAATATGTATGGCTACACCTTC. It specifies CSVGTGNMYGYTF. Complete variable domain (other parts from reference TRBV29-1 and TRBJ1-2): SAVISQKPSRDICQRGTSLTIQCQVDSQVTMMFWYRQQPGQSLTLIATANQGSEATYESGFVIDKFPISRPNLTFSTLTVSNMSPEDSSIYLCSVGTGNMYGYTFGSGTRLTVV.

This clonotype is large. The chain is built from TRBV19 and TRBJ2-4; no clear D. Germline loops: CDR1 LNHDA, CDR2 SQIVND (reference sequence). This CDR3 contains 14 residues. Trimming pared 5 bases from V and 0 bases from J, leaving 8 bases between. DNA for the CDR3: TGTGCCAGTAGTCTGGCAGCAGCCAAAAACATTCAGTACTTC. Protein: CASSLAAAKNIQYF.

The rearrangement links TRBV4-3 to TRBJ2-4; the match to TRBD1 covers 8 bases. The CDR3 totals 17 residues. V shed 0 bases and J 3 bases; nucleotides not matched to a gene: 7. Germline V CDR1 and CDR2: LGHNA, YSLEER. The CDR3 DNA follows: TGCGCCAGCAGCCAAGATCCAGGGGGCCTCGGCAAAAACATTCAGTACTTC. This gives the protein CASSQDPGGLGKNIQYF.

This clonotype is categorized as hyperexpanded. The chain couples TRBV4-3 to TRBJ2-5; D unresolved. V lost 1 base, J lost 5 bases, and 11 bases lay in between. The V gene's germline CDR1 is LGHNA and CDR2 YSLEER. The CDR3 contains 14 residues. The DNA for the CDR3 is TGCGCCAGCAGCCAAGCTCCAGAAGAGGAGACCCAGTACTTC. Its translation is CASSQAPEEETQYF.

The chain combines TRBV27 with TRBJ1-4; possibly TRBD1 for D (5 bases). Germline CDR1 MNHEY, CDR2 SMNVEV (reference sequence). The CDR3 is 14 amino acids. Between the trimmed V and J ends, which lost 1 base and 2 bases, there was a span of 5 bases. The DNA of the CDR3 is TGTGCCAGCAGTTTATACAGGACTAATGAAAAACTGTTTTTT. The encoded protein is CASSLYRTNEKLFF. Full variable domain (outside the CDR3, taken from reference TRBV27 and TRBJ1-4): EAQVTQNPRYLITVTGKKLTVTCSQNMNHEYMSWYRQDPGLGLRQIYYSMNVEVTDKGDVPEGYKVSRKEKRNFPLILESPSPNQTSLYFCASSLYRTNEKLFFGSGTQLSVL.

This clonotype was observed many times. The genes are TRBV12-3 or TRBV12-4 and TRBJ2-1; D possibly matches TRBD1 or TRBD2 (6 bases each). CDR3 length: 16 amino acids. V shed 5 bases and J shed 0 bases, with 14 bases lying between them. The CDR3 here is CASSRGTLGSYNEQFF. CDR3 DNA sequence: TGTGCCAGCAGTCGGGGGACATTAGGCTCCTACAATGAGCAGTTCTTC.

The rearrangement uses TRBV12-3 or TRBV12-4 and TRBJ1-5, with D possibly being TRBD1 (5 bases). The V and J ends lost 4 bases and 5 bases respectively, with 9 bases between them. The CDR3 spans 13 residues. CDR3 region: CASSYVTDQPQHF. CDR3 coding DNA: TGTGCCAGCAGTTACGTGACAGATCAGCCCCAGCATTTT.

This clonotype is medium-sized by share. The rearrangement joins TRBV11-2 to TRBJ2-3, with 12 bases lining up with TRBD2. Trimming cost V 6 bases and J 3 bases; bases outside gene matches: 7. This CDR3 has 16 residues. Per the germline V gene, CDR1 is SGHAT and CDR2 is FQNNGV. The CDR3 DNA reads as TGTGCCAGCAGTTTTGCCGGGACTAGCGGGACAGATACGCAGTATTTT. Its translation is CASSFAGTSGTDTQYF.

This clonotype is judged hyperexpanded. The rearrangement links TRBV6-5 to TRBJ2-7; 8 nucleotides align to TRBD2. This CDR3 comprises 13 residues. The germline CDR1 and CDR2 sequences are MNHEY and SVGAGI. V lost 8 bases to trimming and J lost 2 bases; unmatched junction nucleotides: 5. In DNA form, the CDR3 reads TGTGCCAGCGGCGTTAGCGGGGCCTACGAGCAGTACTTC. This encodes CASGVSGAYEQYF.

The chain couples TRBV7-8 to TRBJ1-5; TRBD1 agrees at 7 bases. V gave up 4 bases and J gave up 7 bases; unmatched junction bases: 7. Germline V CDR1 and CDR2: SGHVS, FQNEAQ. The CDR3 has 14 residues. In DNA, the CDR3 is TGTGCCAGCAGCTGGGACAGATTTAGACAGCCCCAGCATTTT. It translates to CASSWDRFRQPQHF.

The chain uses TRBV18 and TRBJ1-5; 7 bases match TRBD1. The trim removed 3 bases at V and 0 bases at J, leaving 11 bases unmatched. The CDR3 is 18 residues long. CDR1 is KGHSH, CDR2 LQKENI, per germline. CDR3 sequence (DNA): TGTGCCAGCTCACCCCTCAAATCGGGACAGTATAGCAATCAGCCCCAGCATTTT. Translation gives CASSPLKSGQYSNQPQHF.

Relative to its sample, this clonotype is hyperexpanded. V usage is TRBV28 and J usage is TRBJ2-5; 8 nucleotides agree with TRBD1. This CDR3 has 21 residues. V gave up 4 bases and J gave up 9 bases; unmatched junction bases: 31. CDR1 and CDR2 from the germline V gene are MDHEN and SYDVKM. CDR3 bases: TGTGCCAGCAGTTCCCAGGGGGCCGAGGGCCCCCCTGAGGGCCCCAGAAAGGCCCAGTACTTC. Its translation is CASSSQGAEGPPEGPRKAQYF.

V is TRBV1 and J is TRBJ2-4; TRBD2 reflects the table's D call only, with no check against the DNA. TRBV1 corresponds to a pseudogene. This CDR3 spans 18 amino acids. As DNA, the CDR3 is TGCACCAGCAGCCATCCCCGGTGCGAGAGGGGATCCAAAAACATTCAGTACTTC. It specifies CTSSHPRCERGSKNIQYF.